Described below is a single TCR beta chain sequence and its context. Authors' analysis steps: How many nucleated cells were present was estimated from reference gene primer amplification. Clones were sequenced by immunoSEQ multiplex PCR, and TCRdb holds only the in-frame ones, with some missing. V, J and clone size were drawn from that table, and D and trimming were deduced from the DNA. The repertoire holds roughly 250,000 clones, around 84% seen once, with around 0.97% in the top ten. The source of the sample is a study of blood T cell repertoires in COVID-19. CDR3 length: 13 amino acids. V was cut by 2 bases and J by 10 bases, with 14 bases left in between. CDR1 and CDR2 (germline): MNHNS, SASEGT.

The sequence came from a man aged 35 to 55 with acute or convalescent COVID-19. V usage is TRBV6-1 and J usage is TRBJ1-1; D call uncertain. The sample was peripheral blood. In nucleotides, the CDR3 is TGTGCCAGCAGTGAAATAATGGAAACGGGAGCTTTCTTT. The encoded protein is CASSEIMETGAFF.